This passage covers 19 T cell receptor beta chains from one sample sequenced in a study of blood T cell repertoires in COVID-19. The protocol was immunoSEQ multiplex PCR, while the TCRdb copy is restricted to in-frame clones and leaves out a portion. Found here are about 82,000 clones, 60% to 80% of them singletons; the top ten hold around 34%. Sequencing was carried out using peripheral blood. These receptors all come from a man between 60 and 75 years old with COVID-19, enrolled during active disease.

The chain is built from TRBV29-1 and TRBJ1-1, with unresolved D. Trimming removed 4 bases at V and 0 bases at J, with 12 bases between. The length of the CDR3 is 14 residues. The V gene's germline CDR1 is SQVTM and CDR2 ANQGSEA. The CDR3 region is CSVASGLLNTEAFF. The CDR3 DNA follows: TGCAGCGTTGCCAGCGGACTCCTGAACACTGAAGCTTTCTTT.

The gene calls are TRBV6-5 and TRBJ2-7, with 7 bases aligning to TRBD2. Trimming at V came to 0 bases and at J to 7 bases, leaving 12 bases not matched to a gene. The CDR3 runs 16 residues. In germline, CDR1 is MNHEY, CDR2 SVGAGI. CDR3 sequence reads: CASSYSMASGTGEQYF. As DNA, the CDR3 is TGTGCCAGCAGTTACTCGATGGCAAGCGGGACGGGGGAGCAGTACTTC.

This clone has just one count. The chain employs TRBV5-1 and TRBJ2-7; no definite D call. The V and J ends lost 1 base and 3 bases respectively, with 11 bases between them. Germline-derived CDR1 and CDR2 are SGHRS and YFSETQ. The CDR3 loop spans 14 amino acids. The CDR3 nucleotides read TGCGCCAGCAGCTTGTATGGTCAGAACTACGAGCAGTACTTC. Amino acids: CASSLYGQNYEQYF.

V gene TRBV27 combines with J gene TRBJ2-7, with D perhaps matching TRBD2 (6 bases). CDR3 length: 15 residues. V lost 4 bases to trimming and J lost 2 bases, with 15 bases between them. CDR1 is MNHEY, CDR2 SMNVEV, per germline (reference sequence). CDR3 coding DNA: TGTGCCAGCAGTTCCACCCTAACGGGAGCCTACGAGCAGTACTTC. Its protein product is CASSSTLTGAYEQYF.

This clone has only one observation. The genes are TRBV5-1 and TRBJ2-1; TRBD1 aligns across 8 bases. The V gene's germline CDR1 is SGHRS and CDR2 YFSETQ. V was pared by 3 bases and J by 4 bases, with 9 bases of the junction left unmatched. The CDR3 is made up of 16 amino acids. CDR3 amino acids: CASSSSLGTGYNEQFF. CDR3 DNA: TGCGCCAGCAGCTCAAGTCTCGGGACAGGTTACAATGAGCAGTTCTTC.

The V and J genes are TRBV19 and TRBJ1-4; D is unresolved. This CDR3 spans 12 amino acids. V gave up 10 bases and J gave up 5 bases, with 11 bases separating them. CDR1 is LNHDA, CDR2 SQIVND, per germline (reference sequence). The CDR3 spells CATRRENEKLFF. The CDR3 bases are TGTGCCACCCGGAGGGAGAATGAAAAACTGTTTTTT.

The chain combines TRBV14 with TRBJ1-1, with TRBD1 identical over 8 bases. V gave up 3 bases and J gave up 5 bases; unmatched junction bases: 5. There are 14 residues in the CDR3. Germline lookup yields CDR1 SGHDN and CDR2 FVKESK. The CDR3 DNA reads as TGTGCCAGCAGCCAGACAGGGGTGGGAACTGAAGCTTTCTTT. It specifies CASSQTGVGTEAFF.

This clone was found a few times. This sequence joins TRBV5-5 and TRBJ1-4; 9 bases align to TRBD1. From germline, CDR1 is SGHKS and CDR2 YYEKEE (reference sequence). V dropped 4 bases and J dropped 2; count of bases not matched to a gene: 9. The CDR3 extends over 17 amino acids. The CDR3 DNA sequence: TGTGCCAGCAGCCAGGGGGACAGGGTTGGGACTAATGAAAAACTGTTTTTT. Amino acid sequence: CASSQGDRVGTNEKLFF. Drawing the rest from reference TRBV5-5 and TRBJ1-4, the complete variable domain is DAGVTQSPTHLIKTRGQQVTLRCSPISGHKSVSWYQQVLGQGPQFIFQYYEKEERGRGNFPDRFSARQFPNYSSELNVNALLLGDSALYLCASSQGDRVGTNEKLFFGSGTQLSVL.

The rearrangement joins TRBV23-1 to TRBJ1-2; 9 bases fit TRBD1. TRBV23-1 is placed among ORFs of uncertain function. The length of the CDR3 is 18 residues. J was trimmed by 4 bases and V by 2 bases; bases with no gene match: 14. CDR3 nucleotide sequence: TGCGCCAGCAGTCAAAGTAATTTAGGACAGGGGTCTACCTATGGCTACACCTTC. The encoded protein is CASSQSNLGQGSTYGYTF.

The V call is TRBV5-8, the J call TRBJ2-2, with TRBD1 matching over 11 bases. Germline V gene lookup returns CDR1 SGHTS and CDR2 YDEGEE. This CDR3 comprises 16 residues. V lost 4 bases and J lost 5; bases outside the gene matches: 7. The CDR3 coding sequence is TGTGCCAGCAGCACTCGGACAGGGGGCCGGACCGGGGAGCTGTTTTTT. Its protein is CASSTRTGGRTGELFF.

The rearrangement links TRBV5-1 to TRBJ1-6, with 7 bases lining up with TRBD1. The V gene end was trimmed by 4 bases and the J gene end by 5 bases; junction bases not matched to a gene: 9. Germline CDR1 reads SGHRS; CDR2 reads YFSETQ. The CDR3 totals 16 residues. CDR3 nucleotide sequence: TGCGCCAGCAGCAGCTCCGGGACAGAGAATAATTCACCCCTCCACTTT. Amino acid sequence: CASSSSGTENNSPLHF.

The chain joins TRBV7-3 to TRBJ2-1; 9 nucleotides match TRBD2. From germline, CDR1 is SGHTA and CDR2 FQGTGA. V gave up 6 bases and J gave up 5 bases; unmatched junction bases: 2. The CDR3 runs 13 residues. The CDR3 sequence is CASSLAGDNEQFF. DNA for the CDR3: TGTGCCAGCAGTTTAGCGGGGGACAATGAGCAGTTCTTC.

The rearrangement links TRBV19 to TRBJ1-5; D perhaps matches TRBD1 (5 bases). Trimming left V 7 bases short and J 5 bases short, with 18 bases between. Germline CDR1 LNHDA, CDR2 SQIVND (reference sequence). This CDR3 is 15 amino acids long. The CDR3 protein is CASNRIAGIDQPQHF. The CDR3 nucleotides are TGTGCCAGTAACCGTATTGCAGGGATAGATCAGCCCCAGCATTTT. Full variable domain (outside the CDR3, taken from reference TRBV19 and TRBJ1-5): DGGITQSPKYLFRKEGQNVTLSCEQNLNHDAMYWYRQDPGQGLRLIYYSQIVNDFQKGDIAEGYSVSREKKESFPLTVTSAQKNPTAFYLCASNRIAGIDQPQHFGDGTRLSIL.

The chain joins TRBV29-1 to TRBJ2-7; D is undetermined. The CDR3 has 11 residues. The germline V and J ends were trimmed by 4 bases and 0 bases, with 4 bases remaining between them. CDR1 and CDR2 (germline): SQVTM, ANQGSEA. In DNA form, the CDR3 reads TGCAGCGTTGCGTACTCCTACGAGCAGTACTTC. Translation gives CSVAYSYEQYF.

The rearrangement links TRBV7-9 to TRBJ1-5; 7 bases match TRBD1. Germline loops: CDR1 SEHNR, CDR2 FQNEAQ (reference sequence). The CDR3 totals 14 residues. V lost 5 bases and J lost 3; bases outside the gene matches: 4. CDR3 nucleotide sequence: TGTGCCAGCAGCACGGGACAGCCCAATCAGCCCCAGCATTTT. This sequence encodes CASSTGQPNQPQHF.

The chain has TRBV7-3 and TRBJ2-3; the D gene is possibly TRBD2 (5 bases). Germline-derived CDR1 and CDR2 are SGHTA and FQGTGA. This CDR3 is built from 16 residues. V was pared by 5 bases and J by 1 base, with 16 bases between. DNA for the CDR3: TGTGCCAGCAGCCGCTTCCCCCCCGGGGGCACAGATACGCAGTATTTT. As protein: CASSRFPPGGTDTQYF.

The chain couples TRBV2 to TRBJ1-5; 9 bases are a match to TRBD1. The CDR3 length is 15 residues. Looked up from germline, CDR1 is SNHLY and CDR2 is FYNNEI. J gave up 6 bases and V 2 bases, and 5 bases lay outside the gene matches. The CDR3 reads CASSERIQGAQPQHF. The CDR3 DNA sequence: TGTGCCAGCAGTGAAAGGATACAGGGGGCTCAGCCCCAGCATTTT.

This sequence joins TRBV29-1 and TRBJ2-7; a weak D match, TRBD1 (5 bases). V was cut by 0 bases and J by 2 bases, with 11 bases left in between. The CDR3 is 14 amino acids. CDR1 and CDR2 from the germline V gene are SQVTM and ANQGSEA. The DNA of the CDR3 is TGCAGCGTTGAAGATAGCAGGGATCCCTACGAGCAGTACTTC. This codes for CSVEDSRDPYEQYF.

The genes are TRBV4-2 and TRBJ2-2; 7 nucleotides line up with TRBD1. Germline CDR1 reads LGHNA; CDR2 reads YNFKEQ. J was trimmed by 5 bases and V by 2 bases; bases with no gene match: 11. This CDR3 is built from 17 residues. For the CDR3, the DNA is TGTGCCAGCAGCCAAATTAACAGGGGTGCCAAAACCGGGGAGCTGTTTTTT. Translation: CASSQINRGAKTGELFF.